This T cell receptor (beta chain) was profiled in a study of cytomegalovirus exposure and HLA in healthy donors. General study points: Researchers catalogued 164 TCR beta chains as cytomegalovirus-associated.

The J segment lost 6 bases and the V segment lost 2 bases, leaving 0 bases of the junction unmatched. The CDR3 extends over 13 amino acids. Germline V CDR1 and CDR2: MNHEY, SMNVEV (reference sequence). Some clones are missing from TCRdb's copy, which holds only in-frame ones; the method was immunoSEQ multiplex PCR. The sample shows 250,000 to 400,000 clones, over 75% of them seen only once. In regard to this clone: Its matching antigen is unknown.

This TCR derives from a man aged 25 to 40 in good health and CMV-seronegative. The rearrangement joins TRBV27 to TRBJ2-4; TRBD1 matches 8 bases. Sequencing was done on a sample of PBMCs. CDR3 protein: CASSLDRGNIQYF. The CDR3 coding sequence is TGTGCCAGCAGTTTAGACAGGGGAAACATTCAGTACTTC.